This T cell receptor (beta chain) was identified in a study of regulatory T cells in long-lasting Graves disease. Broader study findings: When disease was persistent, TRBV28, TRBJ1-2 and TRBJ2-5 were the favored segments.

The length of the CDR3 is 15 residues. The germline CDR1 and CDR2 sequences are SGHDT and YYEEEE. The V end lost 6 bases, the J end lost 7 bases, and 20 bases lay between the germline ends. This clonotype showed up many times. What it binds is unknown. To make TCR beta libraries, researchers used iRepertoire HTBI primers and Arm-PCR of CDR3 regions. TCRdb fed the multiplex PCR reads into MiXCR, producing one record per CDR3 protein. This table has approximately 480,000 distinct CDR3 sequences, about 17% appearing once. Time point: newly diagnosed GD, antithyroid drugs for less than 3 months. PBMCs provided the RNA from which the TCR library was made. These same data were also listed under a study on T cells in Graves' hyperthyroidism and ophthalmopathy. That investigation notes: HTBI primers were the set used in a first-round RT-PCR of the TCR CDR3.

The TCR originated in a man in his forties with Graves disease. Sample: peripheral blood mononuclear cells (PBMCs), taken at new diagnosis, from a patient treated with antithyroid drugs. The J gene is TRBJ2-1, the V gene TRBV5-6; D might be TRBD2 (5 bases). The CDR3, as DNA: TGTGCCAGCAAATGGGGTCGGGGAGCGGCAAATGAGCAGTTCTTC. Protein: CASKWGRGAANEQFF.